Listed below are T cell receptor beta chains from one sample, sequenced in a study of blood T cells in healthy people across ages. One entry per CDR3 protein, called by TCRdb with MiXCR from the 5' RACE reads. Found here are 1.5 million to 2 million distinct CDR3 sequences, approximately 39% of them singletons; the top ten hold around 23%. The specimen was blood. These receptors were obtained from a human donor in good health. CDR3s include the opening cysteine and the closing phenylalanine or tryptophan. The D gene is left open where the match is weak. Where a row states a size, it is once, few, many or the class of an expanded clone; other rows omit it.

V gene: TRBV20-1; clone size: .; J gene: TRBJ1-1; D gene: TRBD1; CDR3 protein: CSAGANRGGEAFF; CDR3 DNA: TGCAGTGCGGGGGCAAACAGGGGAGGTGAAGCTTTCTTT
V gene: TRBV4-1; clone size: .; J gene: TRBJ2-7; D gene: .; CDR3 protein: CASSLIYLPKTYEQYF; CDR3 DNA: TGCGCCAGCAGTCTCATATACCTACCGAAAACCTACGAGCAGTACTTC
V gene: TRBV4-2; clone size: .; J gene: TRBJ2-3; D gene: TRBD1; CDR3 protein: CASSPRTGQDTQYF; CDR3 DNA: TGTGCCAGCAGCCCTCGGACAGGGCAAGATACGCAGTATTTT
V gene: TRBV20-1; clone size: .; J gene: TRBJ1-2; D gene: TRBD1; CDR3 protein: CSARDYREVTTGGWYGYTF; CDR3 DNA: TGCAGTGCTAGAGATTATAGGGAGGTGACGACAGGGGGCTGGTACGGCTACACCTTC
V gene: TRBV4-1; clone size: .; J gene: TRBJ2-1; D gene: TRBD2; CDR3 protein: CASSQDLGGLVFF; CDR3 DNA: TGCGCCAGCAGCCAAGATCTTGGAGGACTAGTGTTCTTC
V gene: TRBV4-3; clone size: .; J gene: TRBJ2-3; D gene: TRBD2; CDR3 protein: CASSQGPTSGNTDTQYF; CDR3 DNA: TGCGCCAGCAGCCAAGGGCCTACTAGCGGAAACACAGATACGCAGTATTTT
V gene: TRBV6-6; clone size: .; J gene: TRBJ1-2; D gene: TRBD1; CDR3 protein: CACSLGQGHYGYTF; CDR3 DNA: TGTGCCTGCAGCCTCGGACAGGGACACTATGGCTACACCTTT
V gene: TRBV29-1; clone size: .; J gene: TRBJ2-3; D gene: TRBD2; CDR3 protein: CSARTSGGVTDTQYF; CDR3 DNA: TGCAGCGCCCGGACTAGCGGGGGAGTCACAGATACGCAGTATTTT
V gene: TRBV3-1; clone size: .; J gene: TRBJ2-3; D gene: .; CDR3 protein: CASSQAAADTQYF; CDR3 DNA: TGTGCCAGCAGCCAGGCTGCCGCAGATACGCAGTATTTT
V gene: TRBV6-2/TRBV6-3; clone size: few; J gene: TRBJ2-4; D gene: .; CDR3 protein: CASSYGRVHIQYF; CDR3 DNA: TGTGCCAGCAGTTACGGCAGGGTACACATTCAGTACTTC
V gene: TRBV7-2; clone size: few; J gene: TRBJ1-2; D gene: .; CDR3 protein: CASSLKRDYGYTF; CDR3 DNA: TGTGCCAGCAGCTTAAAAAGGGACTATGGCTACACCTTC
V gene: TRBV7-6; clone size: .; J gene: TRBJ2-1; D gene: TRBD2; CDR3 protein: CASSPGLAVTLRNEQFF; CDR3 DNA: TGTGCCAGCAGCCCGGGACTAGCGGTGACCCTAAGAAATGAGCAGTTCTTC
V gene: TRBV4-2; clone size: once; J gene: TRBJ1-2; D gene: .; CDR3 protein: CASSQWMGGQGPNYGYAF; CDR3 DNA: TGTGCCAGCAGCCAATGGATGGGAGGGCAGGGCCCTAACTATGGCTACGCCTTC
V gene: TRBV29-1; clone size: few; J gene: TRBJ2-7; D gene: TRBD2; CDR3 protein: CSVVGGIGEQYF; CDR3 DNA: TGCAGCGTTGTGGGAGGGATAGGGGAGCAGTACTTC
V gene: TRBV6-5; clone size: few; J gene: TRBJ2-6; D gene: .; CDR3 protein: CAIGASGANVLTF; CDR3 DNA: TGTGCCATAGGGGCCTCTGGGGCCAACGTCCTGACTTTC
V gene: TRBV29-1; clone size: few; J gene: TRBJ2-7; D gene: TRBD1; CDR3 protein: CSVEGQAYEQYF; CDR3 DNA: TGCAGCGTTGAGGGACAGGCCTACGAGCAGTACTTC
V gene: TRBV6-6; clone size: few; J gene: TRBJ2-5; D gene: TRBD1; CDR3 protein: CASRRQGAGEETQYF; CDR3 DNA: TGTGCCAGCAGGAGACAGGGGGCTGGGGAGGAGACCCAGTACTTC
V gene: TRBV6-2/TRBV6-3; clone size: .; J gene: TRBJ1-5; D gene: TRBD1; CDR3 protein: CASSYQTGEYSNQPQHF; CDR3 DNA: TGTGCCAGCAGTTACCAGACAGGGGAGTATAGCAATCAGCCCCAGCATTTT
V gene: TRBV5-6; clone size: few; J gene: TRBJ2-3; D gene: .; CDR3 protein: CASSLLAGSADTQYF; CDR3 DNA: TGTGCCAGCAGCTTGTTGGCAGGGTCGGCAGATACGCAGTATTTT
V gene: TRBV20-1; clone size: few; J gene: TRBJ2-1; D gene: TRBD2; CDR3 protein: CSARVASGTKSYNEQFF; CDR3 DNA: TGCAGTGCTAGAGTGGCTAGCGGGACGAAATCCTACAATGAGCAGTTCTTC
V gene: TRBV6-5; clone size: .; J gene: TRBJ1-2; D gene: TRBD1; CDR3 protein: CASSWGQGANYGYTF; CDR3 DNA: TGTGCCAGCAGTTGGGGACAGGGGGCTAACTATGGCTACACCTTC
V gene: TRBV6-5; clone size: .; J gene: TRBJ2-7; D gene: .; CDR3 protein: CASSYRPGDEQYF; CDR3 DNA: TGTGCCAGCAGTTACCGGCCTGGCGACGAGCAGTACTTC
V gene: TRBV7-9; clone size: .; J gene: TRBJ1-5; D gene: .; CDR3 protein: CASSFVDRREPQHF; CDR3 DNA: TGTGCCAGCAGCTTTGTGGACCGCCGCGAGCCCCAGCATTTT
V gene: TRBV18; clone size: few; J gene: TRBJ2-1; D gene: TRBD2; CDR3 protein: CASSPPPGLVWEQFF; CDR3 DNA: TGTGCCAGCTCACCACCCCCGGGACTAGTTTGGGAGCAGTTCTTC
V gene: TRBV15; clone size: .; J gene: TRBJ2-7; D gene: .; CDR3 protein: CATSRGRTPTTYEQYF; CDR3 DNA: TGTGCCACCAGCAGAGGACGGACACCGACCACTTACGAGCAGTACTTC
V gene: TRBV20-1; clone size: .; J gene: TRBJ2-1; D gene: .; CDR3 protein: CSATTDKSSYNEQFF; CDR3 DNA: TGCAGTGCCACTACGGACAAGAGCTCCTACAATGAGCAGTTCTTC
V gene: TRBV5-1; clone size: .; J gene: TRBJ1-1; D gene: .; CDR3 protein: CASSWGQTTHTEAFF; CDR3 DNA: TGCGCCAGCAGCTGGGGGCAGACAACCCACACTGAAGCTTTCTTT
V gene: TRBV11-1; clone size: .; J gene: TRBJ1-1; D gene: .; CDR3 protein: CASSRTINTEAFF; CDR3 DNA: TGTGCCAGCAGCCGGACTATAAACACTGAAGCTTTCTTT
V gene: TRBV2; clone size: .; J gene: TRBJ1-4; D gene: .; CDR3 protein: CASSEPQETNEKLFF; CDR3 DNA: TGTGCCAGCAGTGAACCTCAGGAAACTAATGAAAAACTGTTTTTT
V gene: TRBV12-3/TRBV12-4; clone size: few; J gene: TRBJ2-7; D gene: .; CDR3 protein: CASSFRGVRDEQYF; CDR3 DNA: TGTGCCAGCAGTTTTAGGGGGGTCCGCGACGAGCAGTACTTC